These 8 T cell receptor beta chains originate from one sample sequenced in a study of T cell responses to AZD1222 COVID-19 vaccine. The data were produced by immunoSEQ multiplex PCR, yet TCRdb's version contains in-frame clones alone and is incomplete. The sample lists 84,000 or so clones, about 86% occurring once. The sample consisted of peripheral blood, taken on day 0 of AZD1222 vaccination. The receptors come from an adult in good health.

The chain is built from TRBV7-7 and TRBJ2-3; D is perhaps TRBD1 (6 bases). Trimming left V 5 bases short and J 0 bases short, with 12 bases between. Germline V lookup: CDR1 SSHAT, CDR2 FNYEAQ (reference sequence). The CDR3 runs to 15 residues. This CDR3 reads CASSPRTVSTDTQYF. CDR3 bases: TGTGCCAGCAGCCCGCGGACAGTGAGCACAGATACGCAGTATTTT.

The chain combines TRBV9 with TRBJ2-7; either TRBD1 or TRBD2 may supply D (5 bases each). The V gene lost 3 bases and the J gene lost 3 bases, with 13 bases spanning the gap. CDR1 is SGDLS and CDR2 is YYNGEE in the germline V gene. CDR3 size: 14 residues. CDR3 region: CASSAGRQGYEQYF. Here the CDR3 DNA reads TGTGCCAGCAGCGCGGGACGCCAAGGCTACGAGCAGTACTTC.

This chain uses TRBV28 with TRBJ1-1; 9 bases align to TRBD1. The CDR3 loop spans 15 amino acids. Germline CDR1 and CDR2: MDHEN and SYDVKM. With V trimmed by 10 bases and J by 2 bases, 11 bases remained unmatched. The CDR3 is CAIITGGSYNTEAFF. The CDR3 DNA is TGTGCCATCATCACAGGGGGCTCTTATAACACTGAAGCTTTCTTT.

This clone has a handful of counts. V usage is TRBV2 and J usage is TRBJ1-4, with TRBD1 matching 8 bases. Trimming cost V 2 bases and J 5 bases; bases outside gene matches: 7. Germline V gives CDR1 SNHLY, CDR2 FYNNEI. CDR3 size: 16 residues. The DNA for the CDR3 is TGTGCCAGCAGTGAAACCGGGACAGGCACAAATGAAAAACTGTTTTTT. It is translated as CASSETGTGTNEKLFF.

This chain uses TRBV24-1 with TRBJ2-3; 9 nucleotides agree with TRBD1. Germline V gene lookup returns CDR1 KGHDR and CDR2 SFDVKD. The CDR3 spans 14 residues. V was clipped by 4 bases and J by 12 bases; unmatched bases: 10. The CDR3 loop is CATSEAGTGLYQYF. As DNA, the CDR3 is TGTGCCACCAGTGAAGCCGGGACAGGGCTATATCAGTATTTT.

Points on this clone: The junction departs from germline at one end; a sequencing error may be responsible. This rearrangement joins TRBV6-2 or TRBV6-3 to TRBJ2-1; tentatively, D is TRBD2 (5 bases). Germline V gives CDR1 MNHEY, CDR2 SVGEGT. This CDR3 has 13 residues. CDR3 sequence (DNA): TGTGCCAGCAGTTACACGGGATCGATACGAGCGGTCTTC. As protein: CASSYTGSIRAVF.

The chain combines TRBV4-3 with TRBJ2-3, with D perhaps matching TRBD1 or TRBD2 (5 bases each). The length of the CDR3 is 16 residues. The V and J ends lost 0 bases and 5 bases respectively, with 15 bases between them. Germline lookup yields CDR1 LGHNA and CDR2 YSLEER. In DNA form, the CDR3 reads TGCGCCAGCAGCCAAGAGGGTCGGGACGGGGTAGATACGCAGTATTTT. It is translated as CASSQEGRDGVDTQYF.

This clone was observed once. The chain is built from TRBV19 and TRBJ1-2; TRBD1 aligns across 8 bases. The germline CDR1 and CDR2 sequences are LNHDA and SQIVND (reference sequence). This CDR3 comprises 15 residues. V lost 4 bases, J lost 1 base, and 5 bases stayed unmatched. The CDR3 loop is CASSTSGQDNYGYTF. The CDR3 nucleotides are TGTGCCAGTAGTACCTCGGGACAGGATAACTATGGCTACACCTTC.